The 17 T cell receptor beta chains below all came from one sample that was sequenced in a study of OX40 agonist ivuxolimab in advanced cancers. This table comes from immunoSEQ multiplex PCR, and its TCRdb copy is limited to in-frame clones, with some not included. The sample has 25,000 or so clones; about 85% are singletons. The sample consisted of CD4+ or CD8+ T cells sorted from blood, taken in a trial of the OX40 agonist ivuxolimab. These receptors originate from an adult with an advanced solid tumor such as melanoma, head and neck, liver or kidney cancer.

V gene TRBV6-5 combines with J gene TRBJ1-1; 8 bases map to TRBD1. Looked up from germline, CDR1 is MNHEY and CDR2 is SVGAGI. CDR3 size: 15 residues. V lost 5 bases, J lost 0 bases, and 5 bases stayed unmatched. The CDR3 loop is CASSIPGGLNTEAFF. CDR3 bases: TGTGCCAGCAGTATTCCAGGGGGCTTGAACACTGAAGCTTTCTTT.

The chain recombines TRBV4-3 with TRBJ1-1; 9 bases are a match to TRBD1. Trimming cost V 3 bases and J 5 bases; bases outside gene matches: 13. Germline CDR1 and CDR2: LGHNA and YSLEER. This CDR3 is 17 amino acids long. The CDR3 DNA reads as TGCGCCAGCAGCCAGGGGACAGGGACGGGGGGAATAACTGAAGCTTTCTTT. It codes for CASSQGTGTGGITEAFF.

V and J are TRBV11-2 and TRBJ2-1; 8 nucleotides align to TRBD2. This CDR3 comprises 17 residues. The junction had 11 bases not matched to a gene; V was cut back by 5 bases and J by 2 bases. Germline CDR1 is SGHAT and CDR2 is FQNNGV. CDR3 nucleotide sequence: TGTGCCAGCAGCCAGGCGGTGCGGGGGGCACCCTACAATGAGCAGTTCTTC. Residues: CASSQAVRGAPYNEQFF. Full variable domain (rest looked up from reference TRBV11-2 and TRBJ2-1): EAGVAQSPRYKIIEKRQSVAFWCNPISGHATLYWYQQILGQGPKLLIQFQNNGVVDDSQLPKDRFSAERLKGVDSTLKIQPAKLEDSAVYLCASSQAVRGAPYNEQFFGPGTRLTVL.

This clone was detected once. This rearrangement joins TRBV11-2 to TRBJ2-3; D is unclear. The CDR3 runs 17 residues. V was clipped by 1 base and J by 3 bases, with 17 bases between them. CDR1 is SGHAT and CDR2 is FQNNGV in the germline V gene. The CDR3 protein is CASSLVSGPIPTDTQYF. In nucleotides, the CDR3 is TGTGCCAGCAGCTTAGTTTCCGGGCCGATCCCGACAGATACGCAGTATTTT.

The V and J genes are TRBV7-2 and TRBJ1-1; 7 bases align to TRBD1. V shed 4 bases and J 1 base; nucleotides not matched to a gene: 9. In germline, CDR1 is SGHTA, CDR2 FQGNSA. The CDR3 totals 16 residues. CDR3 nucleotide sequence: TGTGCCAGCAGCTCCGAGTATTACAGGGGGAACACTGAAGCTTTCTTT. Its translation is CASSSEYYRGNTEAFF.

Comments on this clone: Other DNA sequences within the sample encode an identical CDR3. The chain is built from TRBV5-1 and TRBJ1-1; D call uncertain. Trimming took 4 bases from V and 1 from J, leaving 8 bases between them. Germline loops: CDR1 SGHRS, CDR2 YFSETQ. This CDR3 has 13 residues. The CDR3 spells CASSLGANTEAFF. As DNA, the CDR3 is TGCGCCAGCAGCCTGGGAGCGAACACTGAAGCTTTCTTT.

This clone ranks as medium-sized. This chain joins TRBV6-6 and TRBJ2-7; D is perhaps TRBD1 (5 bases). V was trimmed by 0 bases and J by 4 bases, leaving 13 bases between them. Germline CDR1 MNHNY, CDR2 SVGAGI (reference sequence). The CDR3 length is 15 residues. CDR3 in DNA: TGTGCCAGCAGTTACTCGACAGATGGGGCATACGAGCAGTACTTC. Translation: CASSYSTDGAYEQYF.

The chain is built from TRBV7-9 and TRBJ2-7, with 8 nucleotides matching TRBD1. The V gene end was trimmed by 5 bases and the J gene end by 0 bases; junction bases not matched to a gene: 9. Germline loops: CDR1 SEHNR, CDR2 FQNEAQ (reference sequence). The CDR3 length is 16 residues. CDR3 protein: CASSTPDRASSYEQYF. CDR3 nucleotides: TGTGCCAGCAGCACCCCGGACAGGGCGAGCTCCTACGAGCAGTACTTC. Looking up the rest from reference TRBV7-9 and TRBJ2-7 gives the full variable domain: DTGVSQNPRHKITKRGQNVTFRCDPISEHNRLYWYRQTLGQGPEFLTYFQNEAQLEKSRLLSDRFSAERPKGSFSTLEIQRTEQGDSAMYLCASSTPDRASSYEQYFGPGTRLTVT.

The chain links TRBV7-9 to TRBJ1-5, with no clear D. The CDR3 totals 12 residues. Trimming shortened V by 3 bases and J by 9 bases, and 9 bases separated the two germline ends. CDR1 SEHNR and CDR2 FQNEAQ come from the germline V gene (reference sequence). The CDR3 DNA reads as TGTGCCAGCAGCTTTCGCGGTGGGCCCCAGCATTTT. Protein product: CASSFRGGPQHF.

The V call is TRBV27, the J call TRBJ2-7; the D gene is possibly TRBD1 (5 bases). The V end was cut by 5 bases, the J end by 3 bases, with 11 bases between. Germline values: CDR1 MNHEY, CDR2 SMNVEV (reference sequence). The CDR3 is 13 amino acids. The CDR3 protein is CASSGTGDYEQYF. The CDR3 DNA follows: TGTGCCAGCAGTGGAACAGGCGACTACGAGCAGTACTTC.

The chain joins TRBV6-6 to TRBJ1-1; TRBD1 matches at 7 bases. The V gene end was trimmed by 0 bases and the J gene end by 4 bases; junction bases not matched to a gene: 2. Germline CDR1 MNHNY, CDR2 SVGAGI (reference sequence). This CDR3 region has 14 residues. The CDR3 coding sequence is TGTGCCAGCAGTTACTCGGCAGGGGGCACTGAAGCTTTCTTT. Protein: CASSYSAGGTEAFF.

This chain uses TRBV27 with TRBJ2-1; D could derive from TRBD1 or TRBD2 (6 bases each). The V gene's germline CDR1 is MNHEY and CDR2 SMNVEV (reference sequence). This CDR3 is 17 amino acids long. The V gene lost 4 bases and the J gene lost 0 bases, with 16 bases spanning the gap. The CDR3 nucleotides read TGTGCCAGCAGTTCCGGAGGGGGGCCCAGCTCCTACAATGAGCAGTTCTTC. Protein: CASSSGGGPSSYNEQFF.

This clone has a single count. The genes are TRBV4-1 and TRBJ1-2; no clear D gene. Trimming pared 1 base from V and 2 bases from J, leaving 11 bases between. CDR1 is MGHRA and CDR2 is YSYEKL in the germline V gene. The CDR3 has 15 amino acids. The chain's CDR3 is CASSQVKGDNYGYTF. In DNA, the CDR3 is TGCGCCAGCAGCCAAGTCAAGGGAGACAACTATGGCTACACCTTC.

CDR3 nucleotide sequence: TGTGCCAGCAGTTACTCTCAAGATAGCAATCAGCCCCAGCATTTT. It specifies CASSYSQDSNQPQHF. This chain connects TRBV6-5 to TRBJ1-5; D not certain. Trimming shortened V by 0 bases and J by 0 bases, and 6 bases separated the two germline ends. The CDR3 length is 15 residues. Germline-derived CDR1 and CDR2 are MNHEY and SVGAGI.

V usage is TRBV5-1 and J usage is TRBJ2-7, with D perhaps matching TRBD1 (6 bases). The length of the CDR3 is 14 residues. V was cut by 1 base and J by 0 bases, with 8 bases left in between. Germline V lookup: CDR1 SGHRS, CDR2 YFSETQ. CDR3 loop: CASSLTGLSYEQYF. In DNA form, the CDR3 reads TGCGCCAGCAGCTTGACAGGGCTCTCCTACGAGCAGTACTTC.

In nucleotides, the CDR3 is TGCGCCAGCAGCCAAGATTTGGGGGGGCTGAACACTGAAGCTTTCTTT. It specifies CASSQDLGGLNTEAFF. The chain couples TRBV4-3 to TRBJ1-1; weak D call: TRBD1 (6 bases). CDR3 length: 16 residues. Germline CDR1 and CDR2: LGHNA and YSLEER. With 0 bases removed from V and 0 bases from J, the gap between germline ends came to 11 bases.

This sequence joins TRBV16 and TRBJ1-5; D remains unclear. The V gene lost 0 bases and the J gene lost 6 bases, with 15 bases spanning the gap. CDR1 and CDR2 from the germline V gene are KGHSY and FQNENV. The CDR3 runs 16 residues. The CDR3: CASSQSTVKSRQPQHF. The CDR3 DNA is TGTGCCAGCAGCCAATCCACAGTGAAAAGCCGTCAGCCCCAGCATTTT.